This T cell receptor beta chain was recorded in a study of shared clonotypes between healthy human individuals. The study, taken as a whole, reports: At large depth, rarefaction still showed sorted-subset sequencing to be incomplete. Across subsets, estimated richness was generally greater for naive than for memory populations. The study found lower generation probabilities in non-shared clonotypes than in those shared by all four donors.

The CDR3 runs 12 residues. V lost 3 bases to trimming and J lost 9 bases, with 9 bases between them. The V gene's germline CDR1 is SEHNR and CDR2 FQNEAQ (reference sequence). CD45RO-negative cells were positively selected for CCR7, leaving out terminally differentiated effector memory CD45RA+ cells. Assay execution took place at the deep level. Only in-frame clones appear in the TCRdb table, and some are missing; sequencing was by immunoSEQ multiplex PCR. This sample has over 800,000 clones, with roughly 92% found just once. Comments on this clone: The antigen is unknown.

The chain joins TRBV7-9 to TRBJ2-1, with no clear D. The clonotype was recovered from a man between 25 and 39 years old in good health. The sample taken for sequencing was naive CD8+ T cells sorted from blood. As DNA, the CDR3 is TGTGCCAGCAGCTTGGGTGAGACTGAGCAGTTCTTC. Its translation is CASSLGETEQFF.